The sequence of this T cell receptor beta chain was determined in a study of blood T cell repertoires in COVID-19. The wider study: Donors in the United States, Italy and Spain gave samples during acute or convalescent COVID-19.

TCRdb's table, derived via immunoSEQ multiplex PCR, lists solely in-frame clones and lacks some. Of more than 150,000 clones in the sample, roughly 79% are singletons; the top ten hold around 15%. Germline CDR1 is SGHTA and CDR2 is FQGNSA. Trimming removed 5 bases from V and 1 base from J; junction bases left unmatched: 4. The CDR3 is 16 residues long. This TCR derives from a man in his 60s with active or convalescent COVID-19. Sequencing was done on a sample of peripheral blood. This chain joins TRBV7-2 and TRBJ2-3; 12 bases map to TRBD1. The CDR3 bases are TGTGCCAGCAGCAGGGACAGGGGGCCCGGCACAGATACGCAGTATTTT. Protein sequence: CASSRDRGPGTDTQYF.